This TCR beta chain was profiled in a study of T cell responses to AZD1222 COVID-19 vaccine. The data were produced by immunoSEQ multiplex PCR, yet TCRdb's version contains in-frame clones alone and is incomplete. The data show about 120,000 clones, with 88% seen just once and around 6.1% held by the top ten. A remark on this clone: Its specificity is unknown.

Study outcomes and limitations: AZD1222 recipients seropositive at baseline numbered only six or seven. Clonal diversity was possibly underestimated, and the donors were mostly white British, with more females.

Germline lookup yields CDR1 SEHNR and CDR2 FQNEAQ (reference sequence). The CDR3 covers 14 residues. Trimming shortened V by 8 bases and J by 7 bases, and 21 bases separated the two germline ends. This sample comprised peripheral blood, obtained on day 0 of AZD1222 vaccination. The TCR was taken from an adult in good health. The chain has TRBV7-9 and TRBJ2-7; a possible D gene is TRBD2 (5 bases). The CDR3 loop reads CASCLGTSTEEQYF. The CDR3 nucleotides are TGTGCCAGCTGTTTGGGCACTAGTACGGAAGAGCAGTACTTC.